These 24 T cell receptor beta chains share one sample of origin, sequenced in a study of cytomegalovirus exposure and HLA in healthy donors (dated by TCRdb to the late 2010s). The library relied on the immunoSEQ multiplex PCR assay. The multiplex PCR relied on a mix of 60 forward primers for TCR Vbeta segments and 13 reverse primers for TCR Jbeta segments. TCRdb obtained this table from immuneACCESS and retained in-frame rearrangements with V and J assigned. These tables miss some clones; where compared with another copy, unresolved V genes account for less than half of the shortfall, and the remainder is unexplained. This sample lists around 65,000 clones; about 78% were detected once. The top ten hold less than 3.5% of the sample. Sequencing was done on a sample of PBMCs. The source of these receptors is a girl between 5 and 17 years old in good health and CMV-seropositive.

The CDR3 sequence is CSVTGGYEQYF. Here the CDR3 DNA reads TGCAGCGTTACAGGGGGTTACGAGCAGTACTTC. The chain couples TRBV29-1 to TRBJ2-5; 8 nucleotides match TRBD1. The closer fit of TRBJ2-7 to the DNA end suggests the J call may be wrong. From germline, CDR1 is SQVTM and CDR2 ANQGSEA. The CDR3 spans 11 residues.

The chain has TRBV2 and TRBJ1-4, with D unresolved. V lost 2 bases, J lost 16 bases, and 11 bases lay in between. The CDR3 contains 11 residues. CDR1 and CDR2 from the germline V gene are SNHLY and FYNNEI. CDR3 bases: TGTGCCAGCAGTGAACGGCAGGTCCAGTTTTTT. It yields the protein CASSERQVQFF.

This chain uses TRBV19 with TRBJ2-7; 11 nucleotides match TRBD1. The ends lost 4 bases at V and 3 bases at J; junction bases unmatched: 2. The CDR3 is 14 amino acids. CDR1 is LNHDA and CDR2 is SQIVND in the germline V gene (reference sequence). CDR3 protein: CASSTGTGGYEQYF. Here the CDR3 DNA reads TGTGCCAGTAGTACCGGGACAGGGGGCTACGAGCAGTACTTC.

Here the CDR3 reads CASSLTGNAYEQYF. Here the CDR3 DNA reads TGTGCCAGCAGTTTGACAGGGAACGCCTACGAGCAGTACTTC. This chain connects TRBV27 to TRBJ2-7; 7 positions match TRBD1. CDR1 MNHEY and CDR2 SMNVEV come from the germline V gene (reference sequence). Losses at the gene ends were 3 bases for V and 2 bases for J; bases not matched to a gene: 4. The CDR3 is made up of 14 amino acids.

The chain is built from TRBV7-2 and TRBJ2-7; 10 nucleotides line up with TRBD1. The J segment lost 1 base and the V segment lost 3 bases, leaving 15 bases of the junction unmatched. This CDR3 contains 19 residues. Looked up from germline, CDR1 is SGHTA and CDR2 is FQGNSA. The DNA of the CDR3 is TGTGCCAGCAGCTTGGGTCGGGACAGGGGCCCCTTTCGGTCCTACGAGCAGTACTTC. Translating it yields CASSLGRDRGPFRSYEQYF. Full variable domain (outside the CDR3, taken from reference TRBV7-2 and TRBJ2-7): GAGVSQSPSNKVTEKGKDVELRCDPISGHTALYWYRQSLGQGLEFLIYFQGNSAPDKSGLPSDRFSAERTGGSVSTLTIQRTQQEDSAVYLCASSLGRDRGPFRSYEQYFGPGTRLTVT.

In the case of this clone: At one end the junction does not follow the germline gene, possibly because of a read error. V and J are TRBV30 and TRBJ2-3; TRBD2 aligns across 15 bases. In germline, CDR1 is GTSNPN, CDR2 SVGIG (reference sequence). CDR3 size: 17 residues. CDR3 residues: CAGRGLAGGPSTDTQYF. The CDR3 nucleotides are TGTGCCGGGAGGGGACTAGCGGGGGGCCCCAGCACAGATACGCAGTATTTT.

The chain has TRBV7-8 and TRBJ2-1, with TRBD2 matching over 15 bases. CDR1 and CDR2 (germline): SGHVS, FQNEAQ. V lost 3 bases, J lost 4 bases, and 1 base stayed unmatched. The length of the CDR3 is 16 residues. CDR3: CASSFGLAGGYNEQFF. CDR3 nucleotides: TGTGCCAGCAGCTTTGGACTAGCGGGGGGGTACAATGAGCAGTTCTTC.

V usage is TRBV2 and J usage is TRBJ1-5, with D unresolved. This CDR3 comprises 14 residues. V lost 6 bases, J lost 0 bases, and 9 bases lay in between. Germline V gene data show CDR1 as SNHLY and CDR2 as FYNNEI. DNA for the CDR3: TGTGCCAGCAGCGCTACAGATAGCAATCAGCCCCAGCATTTT. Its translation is CASSATDSNQPQHF.

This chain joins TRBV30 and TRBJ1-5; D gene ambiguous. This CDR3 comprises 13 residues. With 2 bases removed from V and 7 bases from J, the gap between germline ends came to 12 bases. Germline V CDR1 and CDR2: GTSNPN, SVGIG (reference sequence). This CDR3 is CAWSRSAVQPQHF. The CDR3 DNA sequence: TGTGCCTGGAGTAGGTCAGCGGTGCAGCCCCAGCATTTT.

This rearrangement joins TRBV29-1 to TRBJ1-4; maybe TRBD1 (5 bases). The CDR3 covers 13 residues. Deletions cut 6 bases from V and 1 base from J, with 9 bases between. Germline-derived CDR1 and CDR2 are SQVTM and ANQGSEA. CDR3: CSVGLLTNEKLFF. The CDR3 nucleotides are TGCAGCGTGGGGCTTTTAACTAATGAAAAACTGTTTTTT.

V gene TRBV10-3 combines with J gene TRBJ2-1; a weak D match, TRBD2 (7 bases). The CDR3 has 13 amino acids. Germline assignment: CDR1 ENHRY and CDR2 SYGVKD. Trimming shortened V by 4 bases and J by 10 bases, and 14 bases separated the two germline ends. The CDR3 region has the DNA TGTGCCATCAGTGGCCGGGGGGCCAGGGAGCAGTTCTTC. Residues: CAISGRGAREQFF.

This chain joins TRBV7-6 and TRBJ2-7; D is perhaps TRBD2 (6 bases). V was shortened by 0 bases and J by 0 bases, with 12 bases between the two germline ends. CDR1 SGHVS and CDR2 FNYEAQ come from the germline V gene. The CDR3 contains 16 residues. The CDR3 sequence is CASSLASGGSSYEQYF. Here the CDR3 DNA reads TGTGCCAGCAGCTTAGCCTCCGGAGGGAGCTCCTACGAGCAGTACTTC.

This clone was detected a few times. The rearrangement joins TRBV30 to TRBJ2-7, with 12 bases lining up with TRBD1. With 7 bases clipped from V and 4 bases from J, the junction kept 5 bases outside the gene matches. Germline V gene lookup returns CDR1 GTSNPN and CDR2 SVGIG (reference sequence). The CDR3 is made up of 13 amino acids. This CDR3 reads CASGTGGLYEQYF. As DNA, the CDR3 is TGTGCCTCAGGGACAGGGGGCTTGTACGAGCAGTACTTC.

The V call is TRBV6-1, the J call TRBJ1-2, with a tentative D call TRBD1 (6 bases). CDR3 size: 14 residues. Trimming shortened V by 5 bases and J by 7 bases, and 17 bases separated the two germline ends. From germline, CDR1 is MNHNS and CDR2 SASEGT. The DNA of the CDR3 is TGTGCCAGCAGTTCCTCGGGACAAAATCCTGGCTACACCTTC. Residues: CASSSSGQNPGYTF.

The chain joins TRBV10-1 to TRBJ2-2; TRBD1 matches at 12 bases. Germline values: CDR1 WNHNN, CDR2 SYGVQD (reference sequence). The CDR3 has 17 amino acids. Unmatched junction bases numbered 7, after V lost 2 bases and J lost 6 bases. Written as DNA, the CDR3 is TGCGCCAGCAGTGAGGAGGGACAGGGGGCGCCCCCCGGGGAGCTGTTTTTT. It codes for CASSEEGQGAPPGELFF.

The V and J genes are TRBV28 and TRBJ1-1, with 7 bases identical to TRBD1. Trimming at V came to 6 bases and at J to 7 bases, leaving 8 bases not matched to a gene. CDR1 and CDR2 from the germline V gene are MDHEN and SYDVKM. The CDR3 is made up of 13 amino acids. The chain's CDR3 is CASRMDRRGEAFF. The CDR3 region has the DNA TGTGCCAGCAGGATGGACAGGAGGGGTGAAGCTTTCTTT.

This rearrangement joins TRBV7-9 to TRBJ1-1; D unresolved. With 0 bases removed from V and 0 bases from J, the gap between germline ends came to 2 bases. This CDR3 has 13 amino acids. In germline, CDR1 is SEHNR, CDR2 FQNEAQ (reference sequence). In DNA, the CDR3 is TGTGCCAGCAGCTTAGCCTTGAACACTGAAGCTTTCTTT. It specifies CASSLALNTEAFF.

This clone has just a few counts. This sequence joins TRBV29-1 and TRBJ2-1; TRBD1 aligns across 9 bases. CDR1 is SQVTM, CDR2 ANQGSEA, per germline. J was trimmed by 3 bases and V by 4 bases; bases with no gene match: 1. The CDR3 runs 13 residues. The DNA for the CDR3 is TGCAGCGTTGTGGACAGGGGCTACAATGAGCAGTTCTTC. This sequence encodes CSVVDRGYNEQFF.

CDR3 nucleotide sequence: TGTGCCAGCAGTGCACTAGCGGGAGGCCCCTACGAGCAGTACTTC. Amino acid sequence: CASSALAGGPYEQYF. The chain carries TRBV6-1 and TRBJ2-7; TRBD2 agrees at 12 bases. CDR3 length equals 15 residues. The germline V gene encodes CDR1 MNHNS and CDR2 SASEGT. The V gene end was trimmed by 4 bases and the J gene end by 2 bases; junction bases not matched to a gene: 3.

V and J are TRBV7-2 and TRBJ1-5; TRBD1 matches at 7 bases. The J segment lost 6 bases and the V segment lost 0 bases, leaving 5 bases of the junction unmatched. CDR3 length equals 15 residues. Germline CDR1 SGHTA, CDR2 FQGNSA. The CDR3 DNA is TGTGCCAGCAGCTTAGCAACAGGGGTTTCTCAGCCCCAGCATTTT. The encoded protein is CASSLATGVSQPQHF.

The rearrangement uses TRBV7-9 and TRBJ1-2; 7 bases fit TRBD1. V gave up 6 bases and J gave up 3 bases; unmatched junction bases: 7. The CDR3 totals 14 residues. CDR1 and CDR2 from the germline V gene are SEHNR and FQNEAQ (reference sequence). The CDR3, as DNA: TGTGCCAGCAGTTTCCTCGACAGGGACTATGGCTACACCTTC. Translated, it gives CASSFLDRDYGYTF.

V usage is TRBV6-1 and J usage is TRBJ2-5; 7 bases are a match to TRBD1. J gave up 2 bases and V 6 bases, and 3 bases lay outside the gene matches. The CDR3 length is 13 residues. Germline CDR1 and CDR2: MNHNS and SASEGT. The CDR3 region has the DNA TGTGCCAGCAGAGACAGGGATCAAGAGACCCAGTACTTC. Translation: CASRDRDQETQYF.

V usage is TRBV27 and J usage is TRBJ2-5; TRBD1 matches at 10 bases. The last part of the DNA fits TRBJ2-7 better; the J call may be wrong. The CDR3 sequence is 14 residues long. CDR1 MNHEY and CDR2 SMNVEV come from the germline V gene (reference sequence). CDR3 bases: TGTGCCAGCAGTTCTCCGGGACAGGGGTACGAGCAGTACTTC. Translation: CASSSPGQGYEQYF.

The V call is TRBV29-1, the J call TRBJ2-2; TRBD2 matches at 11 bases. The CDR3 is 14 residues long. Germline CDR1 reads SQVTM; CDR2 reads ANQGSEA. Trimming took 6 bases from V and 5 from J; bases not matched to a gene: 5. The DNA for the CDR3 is TGCAGCGTGGGGACTAGCGGACCGACCGGGGAGCTGTTTTTT. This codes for CSVGTSGPTGELFF.